This T cell receptor beta chain was profiled in a study of cytomegalovirus exposure and HLA in healthy donors. Study results and caveats: The tendency of first-cohort TCR clusters to co-occur in the 120 or so validation repertoires was identified by a subsequent analysis. Among TCR beta chains, those listed as cytomegalovirus-associated numbered about 150. High sensitivity and specificity were reportedly achieved when the classifier diagnosed cytomegalovirus status.

The donors were part of the validation cohort, which consisted of some 120 subjects and was separate from the first cohort of 670 or so subjects. Only in-frame clones appear in the TCRdb table, and some are missing; sequencing was by immunoSEQ multiplex PCR. The profile shows 280,000 or so clones, around 87% of them singletons. As for this clone: What it recognizes is unknown.

V dropped 0 bases and J dropped 10 bases, with 18 bases sitting between them. Germline V gene data show CDR1 as MNHNY and CDR2 as SVGAGI (reference sequence). The CDR3 spans 15 residues. Sequencing was carried out using PBMCs. The chain carries TRBV6-6 and TRBJ1-2; the D gene is possibly TRBD1 (6 bases). This TCR came from a woman between 18 and 29 years old in good health and CMV-seronegative. The CDR3: CASSYSWAGEGDYTF. CDR3 nucleotide sequence: TGTGCCAGCAGTTACTCGTGGGCAGGGGAGGGTGACTACACCTTC.